These 12 T cell receptor beta chains originate from one sample sequenced in a study of Tregs in tolerant kidney transplant recipients. TCRdb's table, derived via immunoSEQ multiplex PCR, lists solely in-frame clones and lacks some. Among 74,000 or so clones, 90% to 95% were seen once, and the ten largest hold roughly 1.4%. The nonmyeloablative bone marrow transplants came from related graft donors, with transient mixed chimerism. The source material was CD4+ T cells from blood (PBMCs), sampled 24 months after the transplant. The receptors originated from a human patient who received a combined kidney and bone marrow transplant. The graft donor may have contributed some T cells.

With respect to this clone: The CDR3 carries no conserved terminal phenylalanine or tryptophan, so it likely arises from a read error. The V gene is TRBV4-3, the J gene TRBJ2-4; D is possibly TRBD2 (6 bases). The CDR3 is 14 residues long. The V gene lost 0 bases and the J gene lost 6 bases, with 9 bases spanning the gap. Germline V CDR1 and CDR2: LGHNA, YSLEER. This CDR3 is CASSQDGGLNIQYL. The CDR3 DNA follows: TGCGCCAGCAGCCAAGATGGGGGACTAAACATTCAGTACCTC.

The chain links TRBV7-9 to TRBJ2-5; TRBD1 matches at 7 bases. V gave up 0 bases and J gave up 5 bases; unmatched junction bases: 6. Germline assignment: CDR1 SEHNR and CDR2 FQNEAQ (reference sequence). The CDR3 extends over 15 amino acids. The CDR3 DNA sequence: TGTGCCAGCAGCTTAGCGACAGGGTTATCGGAGACCCAGTACTTC. Translating it yields CASSLATGLSETQYF.

The chain couples TRBV6-4 to TRBJ2-3, with TRBD2 matching over 11 bases. Germline CDR1 reads MRHNA; CDR2 reads SNTAGT. CDR3 length equals 17 residues. J lost 2 bases, V lost 2 bases, and 6 bases had no gene match. The CDR3, as DNA: TGTGCCAGCAGTGACCCTATAGCGGGAGGGCACACAGATACGCAGTATTTT. Its translation is CASSDPIAGGHTDTQYF.

The chain uses TRBV29-1 and TRBJ2-7; TRBD2 is a possible D gene (6 bases). This CDR3 is 15 amino acids long. Trimming stripped 0 bases from V and 3 bases from J, with 15 bases between. Germline loops: CDR1 SQVTM, CDR2 ANQGSEA. The CDR3: CSVEELRLGSYEQYF. In DNA form, the CDR3 reads TGCAGCGTTGAAGAGCTTAGACTAGGAAGCTACGAGCAGTACTTC.

CDR3 residues: CASSLPGGIGELFF. The CDR3 DNA reads TGTGCCAGCAGCCTACCGGGTGGTATCGGGGAGCTGTTTTTT. The chain has TRBV13 and TRBJ2-2; D not certain. With 5 bases removed from V and 7 bases from J, the gap between germline ends came to 14 bases. The CDR3 is 14 residues long. Germline lookup yields CDR1 PRHDT and CDR2 FYEKMQ (reference sequence). The full variable domain, rest sourced from reference TRBV13 and TRBJ2-2, is AAGVIQSPRHLIKEKRETATLKCYPIPRHDTVYWYQQGPGQDPQFLISFYEKMQSDKGSIPDRFSAQQFSDYHSELNMSSLELGDSALYFCASSLPGGIGELFFGEGSRLTVL.

For the CDR3, the DNA is TGTGCCAGCAAACGCCGGCTAGCAGACAATGAGCAGTTCTTC. This gives the protein CASKRRLADNEQFF. The rearrangement joins TRBV6-5 to TRBJ2-1, with D tentatively TRBD2 (5 bases). Germline V CDR1 and CDR2: MNHEY, SVGAGI. V shed 7 bases and J shed 5 bases, with 15 bases lying between them. CDR3 length: 14 amino acids.

The chain employs TRBV4-1 and TRBJ1-5, with a tentative D call TRBD1 (5 bases). The germline gives CDR1 MGHRA, CDR2 YSYEKL. The V end was cut by 2 bases, the J end by 4 bases, with 15 bases between. The CDR3 spans 16 residues. The CDR3 spells CASSQPQPRGNQPQHF. The CDR3 nucleotides are TGCGCCAGCAGCCAACCACAACCGCGGGGGAATCAGCCCCAGCATTTT.

The sample holds one count of this clone. V is TRBV30 and J is TRBJ2-7; 8 nucleotides line up with TRBD2. The CDR3 sequence is 16 residues long. CDR1 and CDR2 from the germline V gene are GTSNPN and SVGIG (reference sequence). The CDR3 DNA follows: TGTGCTGGAGTGTTCGGGGGAGGGACTAGCTCCTACGAGCAGTACTTC. This codes for CAGVFGGGTSSYEQYF.

The chain employs TRBV19 and TRBJ1-2; 9 nucleotides line up with TRBD1. CDR3 length: 16 residues. V was pared by 11 bases and J by 0 bases, with 13 bases of the junction left unmatched. Germline loops: CDR1 LNHDA, CDR2 SQIVND (reference sequence). CDR3 DNA: TGTGCCGTGGGAAGGAGACAGGGGGATTCTAACTATGGCTACACCTTC. Translating it yields CAVGRRQGDSNYGYTF.

The chain joins TRBV4-3 to TRBJ2-6, with a tentative D call TRBD1 (5 bases). With 0 bases removed from V and 8 bases from J, the gap between germline ends came to 14 bases. This CDR3 has 16 residues. CDR1 LGHNA and CDR2 YSLEER come from the germline V gene. Here the CDR3 reads CASSQDQGVKSNVLTF. The CDR3 nucleotides read TGCGCCAGCAGCCAAGATCAAGGGGTGAAGTCCAACGTCCTGACTTTC.

V gene TRBV6-5 combines with J gene TRBJ1-2, with 8 bases identical to TRBD1. CDR1 is MNHEY and CDR2 is SVGAGI in the germline V gene. The J segment lost 8 bases and the V segment lost 4 bases, leaving 15 bases of the junction unmatched. CDR3 size: 16 residues. Here the CDR3 DNA reads TGTGCCAGCAGTTCACTTATGCCCGACAGGGGATCCGGCTACACCTTC. Its translation is CASSSLMPDRGSGYTF.

In this sample, this clone turned up once. V and J are TRBV7-6 and TRBJ2-7; 10 bases map to TRBD1. Germline CDR1 and CDR2: SGHVS and FNYEAQ. The CDR3 runs 16 residues. V lost 4 bases to trimming and J lost 3 bases; unmatched junction nucleotides: 9. Written as DNA, the CDR3 is TGTGCCAGCAGCTCCCTCGCGGGACAGGGGATCTACGAGCAGTACTTC. Translation: CASSSLAGQGIYEQYF.